Below, 27 T cell receptor beta chains from the same sample are listed, as sequenced in a study of vaccination and CD4 T cells after COVID-19. These receptors' targets are unknown. At the Johns Hopkins FTIC core, DNA taken from cultured CD4+ T cells was sequenced by way of the Oncomine TCR Beta short-read assay. One entry per CDR3 protein, called by TCRdb with MiXCR from the PCR reads. The sample lists under 15,000 distinct CDR3 sequences; approximately 57% were seen once. The treatment here: roughly 11-day PBMC culture with coronavirus spike peptide pools or control peptides (ViraFEST assay). The specimen was CD4+ T cells from blood, cultured in vitro. These TCRs come from a human donor who had recovered from COVID-19.

This clonotype was counted between two and nine times. The chain couples TRBV20-1 to TRBJ2-2; 12 nucleotides line up with TRBD2. The V segment lost 1 base and the J segment 0 bases; nucleotides outside the gene matches: 6. There are 18 residues in the CDR3. Germline values: CDR1 DFQATT, CDR2 SNEGSKA (reference sequence). The CDR3 DNA reads TGCAGTGCTAGAGGTTGGACTAGCGGGATCGCGAACACCGGGGAGCTGTTTTTT. Its protein is CSARGWTSGIANTGELFF.

This clonotype was picked up a small number of times. V and J are TRBV7-9 and TRBJ2-7; 9 bases fit TRBD1. The CDR3 spans 12 residues. The J segment lost 6 bases and the V segment lost 5 bases, leaving 2 bases of the junction unmatched. The germline V gene encodes CDR1 SEHNR and CDR2 FQNEAQ (reference sequence). CDR3 sequence (DNA): TGTGCCAGCAGCCGACAGGGGGTCGAGCAGTACTTC. Its protein product is CASSRQGVEQYF.

This rearrangement joins TRBV10-3 to TRBJ2-7; D may match TRBD1 or TRBD2 (6 bases each). CDR3 length equals 17 residues. The germline CDR1 and CDR2 sequences are ENHRY and SYGVKD. CDR3 region: CAVAARAGQQSSYEQYF. The CDR3 DNA sequence: TGTGCTGTAGCGGCTAGGGCGGGACAACAGAGCTCCTACGAGCAGTACTTC.

The rearrangement uses TRBV7-2 and TRBJ1-2, with D possibly TRBD1 on 6 matching bases. Germline V gene sequence: CDR1 SGHTA, CDR2 FQGNSA. This CDR3 is built from 15 residues. Trimming took off 7 bases at V and 5 bases at J, with 20 bases between the two ends. The CDR3 DNA sequence: TGTGCCAGCACCACGTACCTAAGGGGGGTATATGGCTACACCTTC. As protein: CASTTYLRGVYGYTF.

As DNA, the CDR3 is TGTGCCATCAGACGGGACGGCTTCCAAGAGACCCAGTACTTC. As protein: CAIRRDGFQETQYF. V is TRBV10-3 and J is TRBJ2-5, with D perhaps matching TRBD1 or TRBD2 (5 bases each). The CDR3 has 14 residues. The V gene's germline CDR1 is ENHRY and CDR2 SYGVKD. Trimming left V 6 bases short and J 1 base short, with 12 bases between.

The V gene is TRBV7-3, the J gene TRBJ2-1; D gene ambiguous. Germline-derived CDR1 and CDR2 are SGHTA and FQGTGA. The CDR3 covers 15 residues. The germline V and J ends were trimmed by 1 base and 0 bases, with 7 bases remaining between them. CDR3 residues: CASSLIQSSYNEQFF. CDR3 nucleotides: TGTGCCAGCAGCTTAATTCAGAGCTCCTACAATGAGCAGTTCTTC.

The chain couples TRBV7-9 to TRBJ1-4; D is possibly TRBD1 (5 bases). Trimming took 4 bases from V and 4 from J, leaving 13 bases between them. The CDR3 totals 15 residues. Germline-derived CDR1 and CDR2 are SEHNR and FQNEAQ (reference sequence). The CDR3, as DNA: TGTGCCAGCAGCTCTGGCCAGGGCTATAATGAAAAACTGTTTTTT. Protein: CASSSGQGYNEKLFF.

This rearrangement joins TRBV7-8 to TRBJ1-1; D gene unclear. The V gene lost 1 base and the J gene lost 1 base, with 7 bases spanning the gap. Germline CDR1 SGHVS, CDR2 FQNEAQ. The CDR3 loop spans 14 amino acids. CDR3 bases: TGTGCCAGCAGCTTAGTTAAGGGGAACACTGAAGCTTTCTTT. This gives the protein CASSLVKGNTEAFF.

V gene TRBV6-5 combines with J gene TRBJ2-3; perhaps D is TRBD1 or TRBD2 (5 bases each). CDR1 is MNHEY and CDR2 is SVGAGI in the germline V gene. The CDR3 spans 15 residues. The germline V and J ends were trimmed by 3 bases and 3 bases, with 13 bases remaining between them. This CDR3 is CASSYRDPWTDTQYF. In DNA, the CDR3 is TGTGCCAGCAGTTATCGGGACCCTTGGACAGATACGCAGTATTTT.

This sequence joins TRBV27 and TRBJ2-3, with TRBD2 matching over 13 bases. This CDR3 contains 19 residues. Germline assignment: CDR1 MNHEY and CDR2 SMNVEV (reference sequence). The V segment lost 4 bases and the J segment 4 bases; nucleotides outside the gene matches: 14. CDR3 DNA sequence: TGTGCCAGCAGTTCCTATCCGAAGAGGACTAGCGGGAGATCAGATACGCAGTATTTT. Its protein is CASSSYPKRTSGRSDTQYF.

This chain uses TRBV7-8 with TRBJ1-5; 7 bases fit TRBD1. The CDR3 is 15 residues long. V shed 5 bases, J shed 7 bases, and the junction held 11 bases outside the gene matches. The germline V gene encodes CDR1 SGHVS and CDR2 FQNEAQ. The CDR3, as DNA: TGTGCCAGCAGCCCCCGCAGACAGGGCAGCCAGCCCCAGCATTTT. Translated, it gives CASSPRRQGSQPQHF.

The chain combines TRBV12-3 or TRBV12-4 with TRBJ1-2; D call uncertain. Deletions cut 5 bases from V and 8 bases from J, with 12 bases between. The CDR3 contains 12 residues. This CDR3 is CASSRADLGYTF. The DNA of the CDR3 is TGTGCCAGCAGTCGAGCCGATCTCGGCTACACCTTC.

The V gene is TRBV7-9, the J gene TRBJ2-2; 9 bases map to TRBD2. The CDR3 has 16 residues. Germline trimming cut 8 bases from V and 0 bases from J; bases unmatched to any gene: 7. Germline V gene data show CDR1 as SEHNR and CDR2 as FQNEAQ (reference sequence). For the CDR3, the DNA is TGTGCCAGCCCCATCCTAGCGGGGACGAACACCGGGGAGCTGTTTTTT. Translation gives CASPILAGTNTGELFF.

The rearrangement joins TRBV6-5 to TRBJ2-4; D remains ambiguous. Germline CDR1 reads MNHEY; CDR2 reads SVGAGI. The CDR3 runs 14 residues. Between the trimmed V and J ends, which lost 0 bases and 5 bases, there was a span of 8 bases. The CDR3 DNA follows: TGTGCCAGCAGTTACTCCCCGGCGCAAAACATTCAGTACTTC. As protein: CASSYSPAQNIQYF.

This clonotype was recorded a few times. V gene TRBV20-1 combines with J gene TRBJ1-2; possibly TRBD1 for D (5 bases). Trimming took 6 bases from V and 7 from J, leaving 15 bases between them. Germline V gives CDR1 DFQATT, CDR2 SNEGSKA (reference sequence). This CDR3 has 12 residues. The chain's CDR3 is CSAPLRGPGYTF. The CDR3 nucleotides are TGCAGTGCCCCCTTAAGGGGTCCTGGCTACACCTTC.

The rearrangement uses TRBV20-1 and TRBJ2-7, with 16 bases aligning to TRBD2. This CDR3 has 18 residues. From germline, CDR1 is DFQATT and CDR2 SNEGSKA (reference sequence). V shed 6 bases, J shed 2 bases, and the junction held 13 bases outside the gene matches. In DNA form, the CDR3 reads TGCAGTGCCCCATCGCGGGGACTAGCGGGAGGGGGAGCCTACGAGCAGTACTTC. Translated, it gives CSAPSRGLAGGGAYEQYF.

This sequence joins TRBV5-6 and TRBJ2-5, with 7 bases matching TRBD2. Looked up from germline, CDR1 is SGHDT and CDR2 is YYEEEE. The CDR3 has 12 amino acids. Unmatched junction bases numbered 1, after V lost 3 bases and J lost 5 bases. CDR3 in amino acids: CASSWGGETQYF. DNA of the CDR3: TGTGCCAGCAGCTGGGGAGGGGAGACCCAGTACTTC.

In regard to this clonotype: An end of the junction differs from the germline gene, which may be a read error. The chain joins TRBV6-1 to TRBJ1-1, with D possibly TRBD1 on 6 matching bases. Germline loops: CDR1 MNHNS, CDR2 SASEGT. The CDR3 runs to 12 residues. CDR3: CASSGGGTGAFF. In DNA form, the CDR3 reads TGTGCCAGCAGTGGAGGGGGGACTGGAGCTTTCTTT.

This chain joins TRBV18 and TRBJ1-3, with D unresolved. The CDR3 runs to 14 residues. V gave up 0 bases and J gave up 5 bases, with 8 bases separating them. Germline CDR1 reads KGHSH; CDR2 reads LQKENI. The CDR3 sequence is CASSPPTIRNTIYF. The CDR3 coding sequence is TGTGCCAGCTCACCACCGACCATCCGAAACACCATATATTTT.

This clonotype came up once. The chain has TRBV28 and TRBJ2-5; 11 nucleotides align to TRBD1. The CDR3 runs 13 residues. V trimming: 6 bases; J trimming: 9 bases; junction bases outside the gene matches: 6. The V gene's germline CDR1 is MDHEN and CDR2 SYDVKM. CDR3: CASSRTGGYSQYF. Here the CDR3 DNA reads TGTGCCAGCAGCCGGACAGGGGGCTATTCCCAGTACTTC.

The rearrangement uses TRBV7-6 and TRBJ1-2; D is possibly TRBD1 (6 bases). CDR3 length: 13 residues. CDR1 SGHVS and CDR2 FNYEAQ come from the germline V gene. V was trimmed by 5 bases and J by 4 bases, leaving 11 bases between them. The CDR3 region has the DNA TGTGCCAGCAGCCCTCAGGGGACCTATGGCTACACCTTC. It translates to CASSPQGTYGYTF.

This clonotype was counted a few times. V is TRBV27 and J is TRBJ2-1, with D possibly TRBD2 on 5 matching bases. Germline V gives CDR1 MNHEY, CDR2 SMNVEV (reference sequence). Trimming shortened V by 3 bases and J by 3 bases, and 6 bases separated the two germline ends. CDR3 length equals 13 residues. The CDR3: CASSFGVYNEQFF. For the CDR3, the DNA is TGTGCCAGCAGTTTCGGGGTCTACAATGAGCAGTTCTTC.

The genes are TRBV7-2 and TRBJ2-7; 7 bases are a match to TRBD1. CDR1 SGHTA and CDR2 FQGNSA come from the germline V gene. The CDR3 sequence is 14 residues long. J lost 1 base, V lost 5 bases, and 5 bases had no gene match. The CDR3 sequence: CASSPTGISYEQYF. The CDR3, as DNA: TGTGCCAGCAGCCCGACAGGGATATCCTACGAGCAGTACTTC.

V and J are TRBV2 and TRBJ1-5; 9 positions match TRBD1. V shed 6 bases, J shed 2 bases, and the junction held 14 bases outside the gene matches. The CDR3 length is 18 residues. Germline CDR1 SNHLY, CDR2 FYNNEI. The CDR3 region is CASRYMGQGLVGNQPQHF. CDR3 in DNA: TGTGCCAGCAGATACATGGGACAGGGCTTAGTCGGCAATCAGCCCCAGCATTTT.

The chain links TRBV6-5 to TRBJ2-3; 8 nucleotides line up with TRBD1. Unmatched junction bases numbered 6, after V lost 0 bases and J lost 4 bases. Per germline, CDR1 MNHEY and CDR2 SVGAGI. CDR3 length equals 16 residues. CDR3 sequence (DNA): TGTGCCAGCAGTTACTCCCCTTCGACAGGGGCAGATACGCAGTATTTT. Its protein is CASSYSPSTGADTQYF.

This clonotype was detected a few times. The V gene is TRBV6-1, the J gene TRBJ1-1; D gene ambiguous. The germline V gene encodes CDR1 MNHNS and CDR2 SASEGT. This CDR3 contains 14 residues. Trimming shortened V by 6 bases and J by 2 bases, and 13 bases separated the two germline ends. DNA for the CDR3: TGTGCCAGCAGGACGGAAATTTTAAACACTGAAGCTTTCTTT. It is translated as CASRTEILNTEAFF.

The chain links TRBV2 to TRBJ1-5; the D is unclear. This CDR3 has 15 amino acids. Germline assignment: CDR1 SNHLY and CDR2 FYNNEI. With 6 bases removed from V and 3 bases from J, the gap between germline ends came to 15 bases. CDR3 sequence (DNA): TGTGCCAGCAGGGGAGGACGGGGAGTCAATCAGCCCCAGCATTTT. As protein: CASRGGRGVNQPQHF.